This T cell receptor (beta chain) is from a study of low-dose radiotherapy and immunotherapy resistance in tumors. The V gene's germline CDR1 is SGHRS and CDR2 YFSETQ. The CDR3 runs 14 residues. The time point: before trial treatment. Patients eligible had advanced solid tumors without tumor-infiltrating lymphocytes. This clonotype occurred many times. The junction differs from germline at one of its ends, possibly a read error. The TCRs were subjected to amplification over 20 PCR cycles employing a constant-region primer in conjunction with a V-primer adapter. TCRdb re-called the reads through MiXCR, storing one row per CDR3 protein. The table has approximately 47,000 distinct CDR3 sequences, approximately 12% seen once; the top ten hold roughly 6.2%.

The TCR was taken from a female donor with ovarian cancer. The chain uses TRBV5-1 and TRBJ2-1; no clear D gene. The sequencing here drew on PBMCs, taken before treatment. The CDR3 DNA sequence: TGCGCCAGCACCCCCGAGGCTTCCTCCAATGAGCAGTTCTTC. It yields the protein CASTPEASSNEQFF. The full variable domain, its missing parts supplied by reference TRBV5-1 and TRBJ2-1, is KAGVTQTPRYLIKTRGQQVTLSCSPISGHRSVSWYQQTPGQGLQFLFEYFSETQRNKGNFPGRFSGRQFSNSRSEMNVSTLELGDSALYLCASTPEASSNEQFFGPGTRLTVL.